The 9 T cell receptor beta chains in this list originate from one sample, sequenced in a study of cytomegalovirus exposure and HLA in healthy donors. PCR used 60 Vbeta primers and 13 Jbeta primers. Clones were read by immunoSEQ multiplex PCR, and TCRdb kept only the in-frame ones, dropping some. The repertoire holds 140,000 to 150,000 clones, with roughly 70% as singletons. Sequences were obtained from PBMCs. All receptors derive from a man aged 30 to 39 in good health and CMV-seronegative.

CDR3 in DNA: TGTGCCAGTAGGTTAGGACGGGGTTCTGAAGCTTTCTTT. This sequence encodes CASRLGRGSEAFF. The chain has TRBV19 and TRBJ1-1; D gene ambiguous. CDR1 is LNHDA, CDR2 SQIVND, per germline (reference sequence). Trimming took off 6 bases at V and 6 bases at J, with 14 bases between the two ends. The CDR3 extends over 13 amino acids.

This chain links TRBV15 with TRBJ1-1, with 7 bases matching TRBD1. This CDR3 region has 14 residues. Germline V gene data show CDR1 as LNHNV and CDR2 as YYDKDF (reference sequence). V lost 1 base and J lost 10; bases outside the gene matches: 9. As DNA, the CDR3 is TGTGCCACCAGCAGAGCCCAGGGGGGAAGGGGAGCTTTCTTT. Amino acids: CATSRAQGGRGAFF.

The genes are TRBV29-1 and TRBJ2-1, with 9 bases identical to TRBD2. Looked up from germline, CDR1 is SQVTM and CDR2 is ANQGSEA. Trimming cost V 5 bases and J 5 bases; bases outside gene matches: 7. The CDR3 is 14 residues long. The CDR3 DNA is TGCAGCGTTTCGGCGGGAGGGTCCCACAATGAGCAGTTCTTC. This sequence encodes CSVSAGGSHNEQFF.

The gene calls are TRBV5-1 and TRBJ1-2; 7 nucleotides align to TRBD1. Trimming took 2 bases from V and 0 from J; bases not matched to a gene: 4. Germline V CDR1 and CDR2: SGHRS, YFSETQ. The CDR3 is 15 residues long. The CDR3 here is CASSLGGGSNYGYTF. The CDR3 DNA is TGCGCCAGCAGCTTAGGGGGCGGCTCTAACTATGGCTACACCTTC. Based on the CDR3 plus reference TRBV5-1 and TRBJ1-2, the full variable domain is KAGVTQTPRYLIKTRGQQVTLSCSPISGHRSVSWYQQTPGQGLQFLFEYFSETQRNKGNFPGRFSGRQFSNSRSEMNVSTLELGDSALYLCASSLGGGSNYGYTFGSGTRLTVV.

Concerning this clone: Distinct nucleotide sequences in the sample also encode this CDR3. V usage is TRBV18 and J usage is TRBJ1-4; 7 bases line up with TRBD1. Germline values: CDR1 KGHSH, CDR2 LQKENI. The trim removed 2 bases at V and 5 bases at J, leaving 2 bases unmatched. The length of the CDR3 is 14 residues. Written as DNA, the CDR3 is TGTGCCAGCTCACCAGGGACAGAAAATGAAAAACTGTTTTTT. Translation gives CASSPGTENEKLFF.

This clone was recorded once. The chain links TRBV30 to TRBJ1-1, with no clear D. Trimming removed 3 bases from V and 1 base from J, with 9 bases in between. The CDR3 loop spans 13 amino acids. Germline V gives CDR1 GTSNPN, CDR2 SVGIG (reference sequence). CDR3 sequence (DNA): TGTGCCTGGAGGGAACACAGGAACACTGAAGCTTTCTTT. Protein: CAWREHRNTEAFF.

The J gene is TRBJ2-3, the V gene TRBV4-1, with D unresolved. Germline CDR1 is MGHRA and CDR2 is YSYEKL. Trimming took off 0 bases at V and 6 bases at J, with 16 bases between the two ends. The CDR3 sequence is 16 residues long. This CDR3 reads CASSQEWLVRTDTQYF. CDR3 coding DNA: TGCGCCAGCAGCCAAGAATGGCTAGTGAGAACCGATACGCAGTATTTT.

J is TRBJ1-2 and V is TRBV27; a possible D gene is TRBD1 (6 bases). CDR1 MNHEY and CDR2 SMNVEV come from the germline V gene (reference sequence). The V and J ends lost 0 bases and 5 bases respectively, with 16 bases between them. This CDR3 has 16 residues. DNA for the CDR3: TGTGCCAGCAGTTTATCCGGAAGGGGAGGGGGTTATGGCTACACCTTC. It yields the protein CASSLSGRGGGYGYTF.

The chain carries TRBV7-9 and TRBJ1-2, with 8 bases that match TRBD1. Trimming removed 5 bases from V and 8 bases from J; junction bases left unmatched: 13. Germline V gene sequence: CDR1 SEHNR, CDR2 FQNEAQ (reference sequence). This CDR3 comprises 15 residues. The CDR3 sequence is CASSHGDRPLGGYTF. The CDR3 DNA is TGTGCCAGCAGCCACGGGGACAGGCCCCTTGGAGGCTACACCTTC.